This passage covers 7 T cell receptor beta chains from one sample sequenced in a study of cytomegalovirus exposure and HLA in healthy donors. The PCR employed 60 Vbeta primers together with 13 Jbeta primers. The method was immunoSEQ multiplex PCR; TCRdb's version includes in-frame clones alone and lacks a portion of them. In the table there are 100,000 to 150,000 clones, approximately 80% of which are singletons. What was sequenced was PBMCs. These receptor sequences come from a woman aged 40 to 50 in good health and CMV-seropositive.

The V gene is TRBV27, the J gene TRBJ2-3; 7 nucleotides match TRBD1. The CDR3 sequence is 14 residues long. The germline V gene encodes CDR1 MNHEY and CDR2 SMNVEV (reference sequence). Germline trimming cut 7 bases from V and 2 bases from J; bases unmatched to any gene: 6. The CDR3: CASNQGQNTDTQYF. The CDR3 bases are TGTGCCAGCAACCAGGGACAGAACACAGATACGCAGTATTTT.

CDR3 sequence: CASSSVPGSPNYGYTF. The CDR3 DNA reads as TGTGCCAGCAGCTCGGTTCCGGGGAGCCCTAACTATGGCTACACCTTC. The chain carries TRBV7-3 and TRBJ1-2, with no clear D. The germline V gene has CDR1 SGHTA and CDR2 FQGTGA. The CDR3 runs to 16 residues. V was clipped by 4 bases and J by 0 bases, with 15 bases between them.

The genes are TRBV7-9 and TRBJ1-4; TRBD1 might be the D (5 bases). CDR3 length equals 16 residues. V dropped 3 bases and J dropped 4 bases, with 15 bases sitting between them. The V gene's germline CDR1 is SEHNR and CDR2 FQNEAQ (reference sequence). The CDR3 region is CASSFGQDKRNEKLFF. The CDR3, as DNA: TGTGCCAGCAGCTTTGGTCAGGACAAACGTAATGAAAAACTGTTTTTT. The full variable domain, completed using reference TRBV7-9 and TRBJ1-4, is DTGVSQNPRHKITKRGQNVTFRCDPISEHNRLYWYRQTLGQGPEFLTYFQNEAQLEKSRLLSDRFSAERPKGSFSTLEIQRTEQGDSAMYLCASSFGQDKRNEKLFFGSGTQLSVL.

The V and J genes are TRBV7-8 and TRBJ1-2, with TRBD1 identical over 7 bases. After removal of 5 bases from V and 2 bases from J, the junction contained 5 bases not matched to a gene. The germline gives CDR1 SGHVS, CDR2 FQNEAQ. This CDR3 has 14 residues. The CDR3 loop is CASSPGTANYGYTF. CDR3 DNA: TGTGCCAGCAGCCCGGGGACAGCCAACTATGGCTACACCTTC.

The chain joins TRBV5-4 to TRBJ2-3, with D unresolved. V lost 3 bases and J lost 4, with 6 bases in between. The CDR3 is 12 residues long. The germline CDR1 and CDR2 sequences are SGHNT and YYREEE (reference sequence). CDR3 sequence: CASSSVADTQYF. The CDR3, as DNA: TGTGCCAGCAGCTCTGTTGCAGATACGCAGTATTTT.

About this clone itself: Mismatch with germline at one junction end may stem from a read error. The chain has TRBV7-9 and TRBJ1-1; 7 nucleotides align to TRBD1. The CDR3 has 16 residues. Germline loops: CDR1 SEHNR, CDR2 FQNEAQ (reference sequence). The CDR3 DNA sequence: TGTTCCAGCAGGGACGACAGGGATCGGGCCAACACTGAAGCTTTCTTT. Residues: CSSRDDRDRANTEAFF.

The rearrangement links TRBV28 to TRBJ2-1, with D possibly being TRBD2 (5 bases). Per germline, CDR1 MDHEN and CDR2 SYDVKM. The CDR3 length is 16 residues. Trimming pared 2 bases from V and 0 bases from J, leaving 11 bases between. DNA for the CDR3: TGTGCCAGCAGTTTAGAGGGTTTGAGCTCCTACAATGAGCAGTTCTTC. Its protein product is CASSLEGLSSYNEQFF.